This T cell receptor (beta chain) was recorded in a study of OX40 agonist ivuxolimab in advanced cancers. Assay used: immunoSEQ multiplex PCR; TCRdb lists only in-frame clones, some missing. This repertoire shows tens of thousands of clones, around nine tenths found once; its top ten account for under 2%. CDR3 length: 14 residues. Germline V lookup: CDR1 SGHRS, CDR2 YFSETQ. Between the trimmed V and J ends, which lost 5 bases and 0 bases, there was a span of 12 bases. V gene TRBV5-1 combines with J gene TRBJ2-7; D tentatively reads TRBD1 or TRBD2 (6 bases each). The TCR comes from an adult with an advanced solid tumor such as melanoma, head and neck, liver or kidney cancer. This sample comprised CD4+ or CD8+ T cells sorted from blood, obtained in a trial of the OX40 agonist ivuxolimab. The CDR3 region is CASRRGESSYEQYF. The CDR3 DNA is TGCGCCAGCAGGAGGGGGGAAAGCTCCTACGAGCAGTACTTC.